This T cell receptor beta chain was sequenced during a study of OX40 agonist ivuxolimab in advanced cancers. Looking at the study overall: Intravenous ivuxolimab at 0.01 to 10 mg/kg was given to patients every 2 weeks.

This table comes from immunoSEQ multiplex PCR, and its TCRdb copy is limited to in-frame clones, with some not included. The profile shows tens of thousands of clones, 84% of them singletons. V was shortened by 2 bases and J by 2 bases, with 16 bases between the two germline ends. The CDR3 length is 16 residues. Germline loops: CDR1 SGHRS, CDR2 YFSETQ. General study findings and limits: The authors also found low normalized T-cell clonal expansion in some nonresponders.

For this clone: Antigen specificity is unknown.

The receptor was derived from an adult with an advanced solid tumor such as melanoma, head and neck, liver or kidney cancer. Sequences were derived from CD4+ or CD8+ T cells sorted from blood, sampled in a trial of the OX40 agonist ivuxolimab. The genes are TRBV5-1 and TRBJ2-5; tentative D call: TRBD2 (6 bases). DNA for the CDR3: TGCGCCAGCAGCTTCAACCCAAGGGGAGGACAAGAGACCCAGTACTTC. Its protein is CASSFNPRGGQETQYF.